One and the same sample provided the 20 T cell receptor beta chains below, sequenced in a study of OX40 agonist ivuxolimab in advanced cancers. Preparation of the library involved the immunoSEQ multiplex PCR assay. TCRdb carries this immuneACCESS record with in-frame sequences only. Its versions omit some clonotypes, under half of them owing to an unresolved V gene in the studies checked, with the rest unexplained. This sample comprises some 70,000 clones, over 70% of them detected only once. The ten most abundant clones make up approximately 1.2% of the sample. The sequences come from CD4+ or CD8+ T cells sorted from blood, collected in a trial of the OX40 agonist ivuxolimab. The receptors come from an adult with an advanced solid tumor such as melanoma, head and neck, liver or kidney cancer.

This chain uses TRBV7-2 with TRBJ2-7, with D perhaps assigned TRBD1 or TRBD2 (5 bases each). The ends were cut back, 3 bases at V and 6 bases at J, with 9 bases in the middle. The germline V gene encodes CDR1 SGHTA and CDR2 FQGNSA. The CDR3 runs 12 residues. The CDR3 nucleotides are TGTGCCAGCAGCTTCCTCGGGACCGAGCAGTACTTC. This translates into CASSFLGTEQYF.

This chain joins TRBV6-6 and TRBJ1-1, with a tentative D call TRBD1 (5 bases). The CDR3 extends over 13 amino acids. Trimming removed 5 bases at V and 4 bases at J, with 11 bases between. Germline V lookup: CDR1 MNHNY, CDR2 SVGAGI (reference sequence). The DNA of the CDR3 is TGTGCCAGCAGTGTCGAGAGGGGCACTGAAGCTTTCTTT. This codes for CASSVERGTEAFF.

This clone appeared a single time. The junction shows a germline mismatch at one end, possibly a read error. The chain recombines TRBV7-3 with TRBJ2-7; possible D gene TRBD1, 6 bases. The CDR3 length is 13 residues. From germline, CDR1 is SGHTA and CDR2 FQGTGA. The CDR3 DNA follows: TGTGCCAGCGGCTTACAGGGCTCCTACGAGCAGTACTTC. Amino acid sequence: CASGLQGSYEQYF.

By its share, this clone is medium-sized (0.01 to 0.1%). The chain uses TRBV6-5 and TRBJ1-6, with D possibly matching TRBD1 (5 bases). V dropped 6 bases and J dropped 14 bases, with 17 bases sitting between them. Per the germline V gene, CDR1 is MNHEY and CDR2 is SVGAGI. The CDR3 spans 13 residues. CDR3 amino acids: CASRGPGQRALHF. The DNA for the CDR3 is TGTGCCAGCAGGGGTCCGGGGCAAAGGGCCCTCCACTTT.

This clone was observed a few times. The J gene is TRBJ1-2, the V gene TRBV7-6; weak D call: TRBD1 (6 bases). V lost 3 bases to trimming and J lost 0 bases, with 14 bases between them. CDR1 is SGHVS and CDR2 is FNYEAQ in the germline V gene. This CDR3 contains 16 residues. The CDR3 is CASSLEGGPPNYGYTF. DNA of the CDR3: TGTGCCAGCAGCTTGGAGGGGGGCCCTCCTAACTATGGCTACACCTTC.

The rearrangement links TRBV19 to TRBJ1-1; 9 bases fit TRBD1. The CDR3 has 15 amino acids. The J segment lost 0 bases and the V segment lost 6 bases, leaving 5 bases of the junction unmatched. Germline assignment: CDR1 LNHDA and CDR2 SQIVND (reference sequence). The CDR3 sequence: CASRDGQGLNTEAFF. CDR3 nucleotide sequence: TGTGCCAGTAGGGATGGACAGGGGTTGAACACTGAAGCTTTCTTT. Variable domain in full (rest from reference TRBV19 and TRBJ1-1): DGGITQSPKYLFRKEGQNVTLSCEQNLNHDAMYWYRQDPGQGLRLIYYSQIVNDFQKGDIAEGYSVSREKKESFPLTVTSAQKNPTAFYLCASRDGQGLNTEAFFGQGTRLTVV.

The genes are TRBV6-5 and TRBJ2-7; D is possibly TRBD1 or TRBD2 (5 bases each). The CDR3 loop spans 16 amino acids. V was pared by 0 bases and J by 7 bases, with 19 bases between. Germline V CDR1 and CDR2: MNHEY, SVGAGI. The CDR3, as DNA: TGTGCCAGCAGTTACTCGTTTGGGGACGTATCGGAGGAGCAGTACTTC. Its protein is CASSYSFGDVSEEQYF.

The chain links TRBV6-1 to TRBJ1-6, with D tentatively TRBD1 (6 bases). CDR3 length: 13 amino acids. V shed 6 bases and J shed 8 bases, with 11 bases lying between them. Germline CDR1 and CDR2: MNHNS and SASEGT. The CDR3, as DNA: TGTGCCAGCAGAACAGGGCAGCATTCACCCCTCCACTTT. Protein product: CASRTGQHSPLHF.

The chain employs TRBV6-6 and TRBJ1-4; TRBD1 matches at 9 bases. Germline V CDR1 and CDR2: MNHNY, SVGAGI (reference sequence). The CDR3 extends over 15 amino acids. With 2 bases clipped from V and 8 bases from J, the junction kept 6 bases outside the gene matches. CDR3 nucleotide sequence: TGTGCCAGCAGTTACCGAGACAGGGGGGCGGAAAAACTGTTTTTT. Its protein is CASSYRDRGAEKLFF.

The CDR3 here is CASSFLTSDTGELFF. The CDR3 region has the DNA TGTGCCAGCAGCTTCCTAACTAGCGACACCGGGGAGCTGTTTTTT. The V call is TRBV5-6, the J call TRBJ2-2, with 7 bases matching TRBD2. CDR3 length: 15 amino acids. V gave up 2 bases and J gave up 3 bases; unmatched junction bases: 4. From germline, CDR1 is SGHDT and CDR2 YYEEEE. The full variable domain, in which reference TRBV5-6 and TRBJ2-2 provide the parts outside the CDR3, is DAGVTQSPTHLIKTRGQQVTLRCSPKSGHDTVSWYQQALGQGPQFIFQYYEEEERQRGNFPDRFSGHQFPNYSSELNVNALLLGDSALYLCASSFLTSDTGELFFGEGSRLTVL.

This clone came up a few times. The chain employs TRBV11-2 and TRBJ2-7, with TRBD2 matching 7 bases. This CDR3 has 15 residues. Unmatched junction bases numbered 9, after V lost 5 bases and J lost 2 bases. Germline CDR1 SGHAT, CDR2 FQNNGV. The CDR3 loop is CASSRGAGQPYEQYF. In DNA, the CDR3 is TGTGCCAGCAGCCGGGGAGCGGGGCAACCCTACGAGCAGTACTTC.

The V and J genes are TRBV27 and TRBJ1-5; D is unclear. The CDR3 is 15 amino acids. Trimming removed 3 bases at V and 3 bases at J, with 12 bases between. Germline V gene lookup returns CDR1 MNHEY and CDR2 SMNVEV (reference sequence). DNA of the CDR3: TGTGCCAGCAGTTTGGCGGGAAGTGCCAATCAGCCCCAGCATTTT. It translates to CASSLAGSANQPQHF.

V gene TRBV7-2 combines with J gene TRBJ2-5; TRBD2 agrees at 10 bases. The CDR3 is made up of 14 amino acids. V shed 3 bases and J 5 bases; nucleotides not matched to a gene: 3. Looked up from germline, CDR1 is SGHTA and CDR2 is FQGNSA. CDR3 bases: TGTGCCAGCAGCTTGAGACTAGCGGGTGAGACCCAGTACTTC. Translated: CASSLRLAGETQYF.

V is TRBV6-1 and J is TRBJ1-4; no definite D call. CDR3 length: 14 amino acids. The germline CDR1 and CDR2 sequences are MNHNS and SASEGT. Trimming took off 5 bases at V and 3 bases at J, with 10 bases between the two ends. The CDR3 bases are TGTGCCAGCAGTCTCAGACCGCCTAATGAAAAACTGTTTTTT. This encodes CASSLRPPNEKLFF.

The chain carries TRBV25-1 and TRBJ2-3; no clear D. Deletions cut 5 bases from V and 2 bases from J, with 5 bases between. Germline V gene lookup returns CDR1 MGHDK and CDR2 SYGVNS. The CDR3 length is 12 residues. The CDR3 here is CASSRDTDTQYF. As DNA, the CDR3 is TGTGCCAGCAGTCGAGACACAGATACGCAGTATTTT.

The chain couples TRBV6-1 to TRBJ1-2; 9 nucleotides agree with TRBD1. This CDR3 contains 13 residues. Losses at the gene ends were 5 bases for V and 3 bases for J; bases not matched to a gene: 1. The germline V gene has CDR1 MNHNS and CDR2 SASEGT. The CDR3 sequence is CASSNRGHYGYTF. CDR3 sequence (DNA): TGTGCCAGCAGTAACAGGGGGCACTATGGCTACACCTTC.

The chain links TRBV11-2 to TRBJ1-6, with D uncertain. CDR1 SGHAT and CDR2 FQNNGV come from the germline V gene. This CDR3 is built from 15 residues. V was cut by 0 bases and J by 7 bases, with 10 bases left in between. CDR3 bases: TGTGCCAGCAGCTTAGATGCCGTAGGCAATTCACCCCTCCACTTT. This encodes CASSLDAVGNSPLHF.

The CDR3 region is CASSERERRAYTDTQYF. CDR3 DNA sequence: TGTGCCAGCAGTGAAAGGGAGAGGAGGGCTTATACAGATACGCAGTATTTT. The genes are TRBV6-1 and TRBJ2-3; D might be TRBD2 (6 bases). Looked up from germline, CDR1 is MNHNS and CDR2 is SASEGT. This CDR3 has 17 amino acids. V was trimmed by 2 bases and J by 3 bases, leaving 18 bases between them.

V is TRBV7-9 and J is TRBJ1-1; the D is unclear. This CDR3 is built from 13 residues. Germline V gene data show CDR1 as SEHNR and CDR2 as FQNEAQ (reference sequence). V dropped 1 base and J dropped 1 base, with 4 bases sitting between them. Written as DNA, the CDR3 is TGTGCCAGCAGCTTAGAGTCGAACACTGAAGCTTTCTTT. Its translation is CASSLESNTEAFF.

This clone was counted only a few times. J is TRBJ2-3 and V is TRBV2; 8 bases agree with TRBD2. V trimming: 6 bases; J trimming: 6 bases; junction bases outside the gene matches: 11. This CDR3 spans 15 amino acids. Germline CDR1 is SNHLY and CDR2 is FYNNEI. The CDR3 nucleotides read TGTGCCAGCAGCAACGGGGCGGGGGGATCGGATACGCAGTATTTT. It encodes CASSNGAGGSDTQYF.